A single sample is the source of the 5 T cell receptor beta chains below, sequenced in a study of T cell clonality in common variable immunodeficiency. Only in-frame clones appear in the TCRdb table, and some are missing; sequencing was by immunoSEQ multiplex PCR. The repertoire consists of about 43,000 clones, none detected only once. The sequenced sample consisted of peripheral blood mononuclear cells. The receptors come from a person between 18 and 75 years old in good health.

This clone was found many times. The read comes to an end 3 residues before the CDR3 does, leaving the germline J gene to fill in the end. This rearrangement joins TRBV7-2 to TRBJ2-5; TRBD2 aligns across 11 bases. Germline CDR1 reads SGHTA; CDR2 reads FQGNSA. The CDR3 sequence is 14 residues long. The V segment lost 3 bases and the J segment 5 bases; nucleotides outside the gene matches: 2. The CDR3 region is CASSFSSGGETQYF. The part of the CDR3 DNA that was read is TGTGCCAGCAGCTTCTCTAGCGGGGGGGAGACC.

Remarks on this clone: The read terminates 3 residues before the CDR3 end, so the remaining end is supplied by the germline J gene. The chain is built from TRBV6-2 or TRBV6-3 and TRBJ1-1; 10 bases map to TRBD1. The V gene end was trimmed by 6 bases and the J gene end by 2 bases; junction bases not matched to a gene: 9. Germline CDR1 reads MNHEY; CDR2 reads SVGEGT. The CDR3 contains 16 residues. Incomplete CDR3 DNA: TGTGCCAGCAGCTTACTGGACAGGGGGTTTAACACTGAA. Its translation is CASSLLDRGFNTE. The whole CDR3 is CASSLLDRGFNTEAFF.

This clone was recorded at least ten times. With the read ending 3 residues before the CDR3 end, the germline J gene is used to fill in that end. This chain uses TRBV7-2 with TRBJ2-1; 8 positions match TRBD2. V dropped 5 bases and J dropped 7; count of bases not matched to a gene: 10. Germline values: CDR1 SGHTA, CDR2 FQGNSA. The CDR3 sequence is 15 residues long. CDR3 DNA, as far as it was read: TGTGCCAGCAGCCCCGGGAGGGCCAGGGTTAATGAG. It encodes CASSPGRARVNE. The whole CDR3 region reads CASSPGRARVNEQFF.

This clone showed up many times. Here the CDR3 reads CASSTRGDRATYEQYF. Partial CDR3 DNA: TGTGCCAGCAGTACCAGGGGGGACAGGGCAACCTACGAG. The gene calls are TRBV13 and TRBJ2-7; the match to TRBD1 covers 9 bases. The missing CDR3 end, 3 residues past where the read stops, is filled in from the germline J gene. The CDR3 is made up of 16 amino acids. Losses at the gene ends were 6 bases for V and 2 bases for J; bases not matched to a gene: 11. The germline V gene encodes CDR1 PRHDT and CDR2 FYEKMQ (reference sequence).

This clone was detected ten times or more. The sequenced fragment ends 3 residues before the CDR3 boundary, so the rest is inferred from the germline J gene. The chain has TRBV5-1 and TRBJ2-2, with 7 bases that match TRBD2. The CDR3 totals 16 residues. V lost 0 bases, J lost 0 bases, and 2 bases stayed unmatched. Germline V CDR1 and CDR2: SGHRS, YFSETQ. CDR3 sequence: CASSLAAGANTGELFF. The sequenced part of the CDR3 DNA is TGCGCCAGCAGCTTGGCGGCGGGGGCGAACACCGGGGAG. Variable domain in full (rest from reference TRBV5-1 and TRBJ2-2): KAGVTQTPRYLIKTRGQQVTLSCSPISGHRSVSWYQQTPGQGLQFLFEYFSETQRNKGNFPGRFSGRQFSNSRSEMNVSTLELGDSALYLCASSLAAGANTGELFFGEGSRLTVL.